What follows describes a single T cell receptor beta chain. Its specificity is unknown. Libraries of TCR beta came from quantitative 5'-RACE with molecular barcodes. TCRdb processed the 5' RACE reads anew with MiXCR; each CDR3 protein has one entry. The profile covers some 350,000 distinct CDR3 sequences, with approximately 14% appearing a single time and roughly 0.99% taken by the ten largest. The V segment lost 0 bases and the J segment 5 bases; nucleotides outside the gene matches: 4. CDR3 length: 16 amino acids. CDR1 is MGHRA, CDR2 YSYEKL, per germline. The sample belongs to a study of CD8 T cells in ankylosing spondylitis. Study results and caveats: Disease-linked clones were CD8+ and relatively rare in peripheral blood. Reportedly, matched ankylosing spondylitis synovial fluid was significantly enriched for disease-linked clones.

Source material: blood, either unsorted or a sorted T cell fraction (not recorded which). The rearrangement uses TRBV4-1 and TRBJ2-7; 13 bases agree with TRBD2. The sequence came from a male donor with ankylosing spondylitis or in good health (not recorded which). CDR3 sequence reads: CASSQDGLAGADEQYF. The CDR3 nucleotides are TGCGCCAGCAGCCAAGATGGACTAGCGGGAGCCGACGAGCAGTACTTC.